The entry below gives a single TCR beta chain sequence along with its context. What antigen it recognizes has not been identified. One base away there is no much larger clone; base qualities are not given. TCRbeta CDR3 regions were amplified from genomic DNA by means of the immunoSEQ Assay, a bias-controlled multiplex PCR. For the original study's pipeline: The number of nucleated cells in each sample was estimated from the amplification of reference gene primers within the assay. To quantify the absolute abundance of each unique TCRbeta CDR3 rearrangement, sequence reads were collapsed and filtered. For each sample, productive Simpson clonality was calculated by taking the square root of Simpson's diversity index across productive rearrangements. This is the immuneACCESS table as TCRdb keeps it, with only in-frame sequences that have V and J called. A part of the clones is gone; compared with another copy, unresolved V genes explain less than half, and the rest is unexplained. The DNA gave D and trimming, while V, J and clone size come from that table. The sample yields about 170,000 clones; roughly 90% were counted once. The ten largest clones take up more than 25% of the sample.

The data originate from a study of blood T cell repertoires in COVID-19 (dated by TCRdb to 2018 to 2021). For the study in its entirety: Collaborator samples came from the United States, Italy and Spain and covered acute and convalescent phases of COVID-19. The material from the prospective study consisted of cDNA or gDNA derived from T cells, B-cell-depleted T cells, or PBMCs. Subjects who had been exposed to COVID-19, were actively infected with it, or had recovered from it provided the deeply sampled blood TCRbeta repertoires that made up the dataset. The repertoires were released in a freely available public database meant as a resource for research on the immune response to SARS-CoV-2. Samples came from the ongoing ImmuneRACE study (first 160 participants) plus 1,254 subjects from 6 global collaborators. Sample metadata almost always included a de-identified subject ID, COVID-19 status, age in years and sex. Where HLA class I and class II types were available, the types were taken from metadata supplied by the sample provider, not from assay-based typing.

General study outcomes and caveats: The amount of clinical and demographic metadata varied by source and participant and was provided uncurated.

There are 17 amino acids in the CDR3, from cysteine to phenylalanine inclusive. Of the read, only the CDR3 DNA is kept; its 51 bases are in frame from base 1. The germline ends are 15 bases apart after V is trimmed by 6 bases and J by 0 bases. Sequences SNHLY (CDR1) and FYNNEI (CDR2) are obtained from the germline V gene. The collaborating institutions used their own protocols to collect whole blood in K2EDTA tubes. For TCRbeta analysis, collaborator samples were shipped as frozen whole blood, as isolated PBMCs, or as DNA extracted from either sample type. The sequence was collected from a man aged 60 to 75 with acute or convalescent COVID-19. Recombination connected TRBV2 to TRBJ1-6; D gene: possibly TRBD1, on 6 matching bases. The sample comprised peripheral blood. The CDR3 region has the sequence CASSSGQYSSYNSPLHF. The DNA reads TGTGCCAGCAGCTCCGGACAGTACAGCTCCTATAATTCACCCCTCCACTTT.